This T cell receptor beta chain was documented in a study of brain T cells in children with intractable seizures. Notes on the study in general: Clones missing pre-surgery may reflect undersampling of that blood sample. Viral specificity was inferred only from CDR3 similarity; HCMV serostatus was unknown.

Regarding this clone: The antigen remains undetermined.

Only cases whose brain tissue showed the highest T cell transcript signatures were sequenced. Patients received at least one anti-epileptic drug before surgery. Using immunoSEQ multiplex PCR, the repertoire was profiled, and TCRdb retains in-frame clones only, with some absent. The sample lists just under 65,000 clones; 90% to 97% were seen once. Germline V CDR1 and CDR2: KGHDR, SFDVKD. The V gene end was trimmed by 5 bases and the J gene end by 5 bases; junction bases not matched to a gene: 0. The CDR3 has 13 residues. This TCR derives from a boy younger than two with focal cortical dysplasia and intractable seizures. The chain links TRBV24-1 to TRBJ1-5; 9 nucleotides align to TRBD1. The sequenced sample was peripheral blood, obtained at surgery. The CDR3, as DNA: TGTGCCACCAGTGGGACAGGGGATCAGCCCCAGCATTTT. Its translation: CATSGTGDQPQHF.